The clone carrying this T cell receptor beta chain was seen a handful of times. Its antigen remains unidentified. A second PCR, run for about 7 to 11 cycles, used a sample-barcoded 5' primer plus a J-beta primer mix. Researchers report that a template-switch adaptor with 12 random nucleotides tagged each cDNA molecule. TCRdb reprocessed the 5' RACE reads via MiXCR and lists one record per CDR3 protein. The sample contains more than 500,000 distinct CDR3 sequences, about 26% of which appear only once. The sample comes from a study of blood T cells in healthy people across ages. Study results and limitations: The recorded TCR beta diversity per million T cells decreased in a roughly linear manner with age. CMV status of donors was not determined, possibly confounding expanded clonotype changes.

Germline V CDR1 and CDR2: DFQATT, SNEGSKA (reference sequence). V lost 0 bases, J lost 8 bases, and 13 bases lay in between. The CDR3 contains 13 residues. The source is a woman in her 70s in good health. The sequencing sample was made of blood. This chain links TRBV20-1 with TRBJ1-2; a weak D match, TRBD1 (5 bases). As DNA, the CDR3 is TGCAGTGCTAGAGAAGGGGCGAGGAGAGGCTACACCTTC. It encodes CSAREGARRGYTF.